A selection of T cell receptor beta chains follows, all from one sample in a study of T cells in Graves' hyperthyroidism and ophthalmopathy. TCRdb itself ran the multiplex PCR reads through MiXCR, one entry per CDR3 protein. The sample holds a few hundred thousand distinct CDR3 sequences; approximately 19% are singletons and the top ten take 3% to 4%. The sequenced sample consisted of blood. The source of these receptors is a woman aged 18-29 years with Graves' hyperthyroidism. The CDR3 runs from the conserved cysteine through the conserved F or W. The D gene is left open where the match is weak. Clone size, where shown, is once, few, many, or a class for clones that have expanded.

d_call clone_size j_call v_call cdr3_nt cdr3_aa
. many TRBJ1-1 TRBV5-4 TGTGCCAGCAACCAACAGGGAAGGAACACTGAAGCTTTCTTT CASNQQGRNTEAFF
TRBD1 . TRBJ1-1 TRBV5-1 TGCGCCAGCAGCCACCGCACAGGGGCGAACACTGAAGCTTTCTTT CASSHRTGANTEAFF
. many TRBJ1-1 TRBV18 TGTGCCAGCTCACCACCGACGGGCAACAGCCTGGTCGGCGCTGAAGCTTTCTTT CASSPPTGNSLVGAEAFF
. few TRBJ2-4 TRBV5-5 TGTGCCAGCAGCTTGGAAGTCCGTGGGGCCAAAAACATTCAGTACTTC CASSLEVRGAKNIQYF
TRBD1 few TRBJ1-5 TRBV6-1 TGTGCCAGCAGACTAGACAGGGGGCCTCAGCCCCAGCATTTT CASRLDRGPQPQHF
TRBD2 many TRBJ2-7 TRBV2 TGTGCCAGCCTTCAGCGGGGGGGCCTCCAATTCTACGAGCAGTACTTC CASLQRGGLQFYEQYF
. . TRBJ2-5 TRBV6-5 TGTGCCAGCAGTTATCCTAGCTCCGATGAGACCCAGTACTTC CASSYPSSDETQYF
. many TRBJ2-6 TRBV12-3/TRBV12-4 TGTGCCATAGAGGCCATCTACTCTGGGGCCAACGTCCTGACTTTC CAIEAIYSGANVLTF
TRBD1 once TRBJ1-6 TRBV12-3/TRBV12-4 TGTGCCAGCAGTGATAACAGGGGAGCACCCCTCCACTTT CASSDNRGAPLHF
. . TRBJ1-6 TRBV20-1 TGCAGTGCTAGTACGGGGAGCGGTTCACCCCTCCACTTT CSASTGSGSPLHF
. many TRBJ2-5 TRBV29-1 TGCAGCGTTGCTCGTAAACAAGAGACCCAGTACTTC CSVARKQETQYF
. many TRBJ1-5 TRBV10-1 TGCGCCAGCAGCGAGGACAGTTATAGCAATCAGCCCCAGCATTTT CASSEDSYSNQPQHF
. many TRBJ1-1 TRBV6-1 TGTGCCAGCAGTGAAGGGTACGGGGCTTTCTTT CASSEGYGAFF
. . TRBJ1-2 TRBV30 TGTGCCTGGAGTGGGGGCTTGGGTGGCTACACCTTC CAWSGGLGGYTF
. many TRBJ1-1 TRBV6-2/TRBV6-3 TGTGCCACCTGTAGGGTTTCCACTGAAGCTTTCTTT CATCRVSTEAFF
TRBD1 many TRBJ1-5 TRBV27 TGTGCCAGCAGTCGGAATACGGGACAGGGGGCGCATGGCAATCAGCCCCAGCATTTT CASSRNTGQGAHGNQPQHF
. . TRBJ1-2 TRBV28 TGTGCCAGCAGTTTAAATTGGAGCTATGGCTACACCTTC CASSLNWSYGYTF
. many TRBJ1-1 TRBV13 TGTGCCAGCAGAACCACCGGAACAGGGAGCACTGAAGCTTTCTTT CASRTTGTGSTEAFF
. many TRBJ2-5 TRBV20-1 TGCAGTGCTAGAGATGGGGACGGATCTCGAGAGACCCAGTACTTC CSARDGDGSRETQYF
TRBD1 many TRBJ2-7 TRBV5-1 TGCGCCAGCATGGACAGGGGCTCGTCCTACGAGCAGTACTTC CASMDRGSSYEQYF
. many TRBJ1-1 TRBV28 TGTGCCAGCAGTCCGGCCGGGACCTGGGACACTGAAGCTTCCTTT CASSPAGTWDTEASF
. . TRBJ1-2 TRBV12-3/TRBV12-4 TGTGCCAGCAGAGACGACAGGCTTGGCTACACCTTC CASRDDRLGYTF
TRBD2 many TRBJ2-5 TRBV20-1 TGCAGTGCTAGAGATCTGGCTAGCGGGCAAGAGACCCAGTACTTC CSARDLASGQETQYF
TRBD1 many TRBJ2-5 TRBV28 TGTGCCAGCAGTTGGGGACAGATGGAGACCCAGTACTTC CASSWGQMETQYF